Following are 21 T cell receptor beta chains from one sample sequenced in a study of cytomegalovirus exposure and HLA in healthy donors. The primer mix had 60 Vbeta and 13 Jbeta primers. Profiled with immunoSEQ multiplex PCR; TCRdb holds only in-frame clones, not every one. The sample has roughly 160,000 clones; 79% are singletons. Sequencing was done on a sample of PBMCs. Receptor source: a man aged 40-55 years in good health and CMV-seronegative.

The V and J genes are TRBV11-1 and TRBJ2-7; D is undetermined. The CDR3 consists of 11 residues. CDR1 is SGHAT, CDR2 FQDESV, per germline (reference sequence). The V end lost 5 bases, the J end lost 2 bases, and 4 bases lay between the germline ends. This chain's CDR3 is CASSVTYEQYF. CDR3 nucleotide sequence: TGTGCCAGCAGCGTCACCTACGAGCAGTACTTC.

The CDR3 sequence: CAWSLSGGQVLNYEQYF. The CDR3 DNA reads TGTGCCTGGAGTCTCTCCGGGGGGCAGGTGCTTAACTACGAGCAGTACTTC. The chain has TRBV30 and TRBJ2-7, with a weak D call TRBD2 (7 bases). The CDR3 has 17 amino acids. The V and J ends lost 2 bases and 3 bases respectively, with 23 bases between them. Per germline, CDR1 GTSNPN and CDR2 SVGIG (reference sequence).

The genes are TRBV29-1 and TRBJ1-2; D might be TRBD1 (5 bases). The CDR3 runs to 11 residues. Looked up from germline, CDR1 is SQVTM and CDR2 is ANQGSEA. Trimming left V 4 bases short and J 8 bases short, with 11 bases between. The CDR3, as DNA: TGCAGCGTTGGGGTGGGGGGAGGCTACACCTTC. It translates to CSVGVGGGYTF. The variable domain in full, with the rest retrieved from reference TRBV29-1 and TRBJ1-2, is SAVISQKPSRDICQRGTSLTIQCQVDSQVTMMFWYRQQPGQSLTLIATANQGSEATYESGFVIDKFPISRPNLTFSTLTVSNMSPEDSSIYLCSVGVGGGYTFGSGTRLTVV.

This clone has a single count. The gene calls are TRBV5-4 and TRBJ2-1; D might be TRBD2 (6 bases). V lost 1 base to trimming and J lost 4 bases, with 15 bases between them. The CDR3 sequence is 16 residues long. CDR1 and CDR2 (germline): SGHNT, YYREEE (reference sequence). CDR3 in DNA: TGTGCCAGCAGCTTGTCCTCGACTAGGTCATACAATGAGCAGTTCTTC. Protein product: CASSLSSTRSYNEQFF.

This clone was recorded a few times. CDR3 in amino acids: CASSLESSAVNEQFF. Here the CDR3 DNA reads TGTGCCAGCAGCTTAGAATCCTCCGCAGTCAATGAGCAGTTCTTC. The chain couples TRBV13 to TRBJ2-1, with D uncertain. The CDR3 extends over 15 amino acids. Germline lookup yields CDR1 PRHDT and CDR2 FYEKMQ (reference sequence). Between the trimmed V and J ends, which lost 1 base and 6 bases, there was a span of 13 bases. The complete variable domain, with remaining parts taken from reference TRBV13 and TRBJ2-1, reads AAGVIQSPRHLIKEKRETATLKCYPIPRHDTVYWYQQGPGQDPQFLISFYEKMQSDKGSIPDRFSAQQFSDYHSELNMSSLELGDSALYFCASSLESSAVNEQFFGPGTRLTVL.

Written as DNA, the CDR3 is TGCGCCAGCAGCGATCAGACAGGGGGCACAGATACGCAGTATTTT. Protein product: CASSDQTGGTDTQYF. The rearrangement uses TRBV5-1 and TRBJ2-3; 8 nucleotides line up with TRBD1. With 4 bases clipped from V and 1 base from J, the junction kept 5 bases outside the gene matches. Germline V gives CDR1 SGHRS, CDR2 YFSETQ. There are 15 residues in the CDR3.

This chain uses TRBV6-6 with TRBJ1-4; possibly TRBD1 for D (6 bases). Germline V gene data show CDR1 as MNHNY and CDR2 as SVGAGI (reference sequence). V was clipped by 6 bases and J by 4 bases, with 15 bases between them. There are 15 residues in the CDR3. CDR3 loop: CASRNGGASNEKLFF. DNA for the CDR3: TGTGCCAGCAGAAACGGGGGGGCTAGTAATGAAAAACTGTTTTTT.

This chain joins TRBV5-4 and TRBJ2-3; 10 bases agree with TRBD2. V shed 4 bases and J 3 bases; nucleotides not matched to a gene: 8. The germline V gene has CDR1 SGHNT and CDR2 YYREEE (reference sequence). The CDR3 is 16 residues long. Here the CDR3 DNA reads TGTGCCAGCAGCCTTGCGGGACTAGCGATAACAGATACGCAGTATTTT. This sequence encodes CASSLAGLAITDTQYF.

V usage is TRBV10-3 and J usage is TRBJ1-5; D is unclear. V lost 1 base to trimming and J lost 7 bases, with 8 bases between them. The CDR3 totals 13 residues. Germline assignment: CDR1 ENHRY and CDR2 SYGVKD. Written as DNA, the CDR3 is TGTGCCATCAGTGAGTACTCAGGCCAGCCCCAGCATTTT. Translating gives CAISEYSGQPQHF.

The V and J genes are TRBV27 and TRBJ2-1; D is possibly TRBD2 (6 bases). V shed 6 bases and J shed 0 bases, with 9 bases lying between them. The CDR3 covers 14 residues. Germline lookup yields CDR1 MNHEY and CDR2 SMNVEV (reference sequence). CDR3: CASRTTSSYNEQFF. The CDR3, as DNA: TGTGCCAGCAGAACGACTAGCTCCTACAATGAGCAGTTCTTC.

The chain has TRBV10-3 and TRBJ2-1; 8 bases are shared with TRBD2. The CDR3 loop spans 14 amino acids. Germline loops: CDR1 ENHRY, CDR2 SYGVKD. J was trimmed by 9 bases and V by 7 bases; bases with no gene match: 11. As DNA, the CDR3 is TGTGCCATCACTGCGGGAGGCTCCAGGATTGAGCAGTTCTTC. Amino acid sequence: CAITAGGSRIEQFF.

This chain links TRBV13 with TRBJ1-3, with TRBD1 matching over 7 bases. The CDR3 runs to 16 residues. Germline loops: CDR1 PRHDT, CDR2 FYEKMQ (reference sequence). The V gene end was trimmed by 1 base and the J gene end by 5 bases; junction bases not matched to a gene: 8. DNA of the CDR3: TGTGCCAGCAGCTTAGCTTGGATGACAGGGCGAAACACCATATATTTT. Encoded protein: CASSLAWMTGRNTIYF.

Remarks on this clone: A junction boundary mismatches the germline segment, possibly from a read error. The rearrangement links TRBV25-1 to TRBJ2-4; the D gene is possibly TRBD1 (6 bases). The CDR3 covers 16 residues. Germline lookup yields CDR1 MGHDK and CDR2 SYGVNS. Written as DNA, the CDR3 is TGTGCCAGCAGTGGGTTACAGGGTTCTTCCAAAAACAGTCAGTACTTC. As protein: CASSGLQGSSKNSQYF.

The V gene is TRBV5-1, the J gene TRBJ2-3; 11 nucleotides match TRBD2. Per germline, CDR1 SGHRS and CDR2 YFSETQ. The CDR3 runs to 14 residues. With V trimmed by 4 bases and J by 4 bases, 2 bases remained unmatched. CDR3 nucleotide sequence: TGCGCCAGCAGCCTACTAGCGGGAGCAGATACGCAGTATTTT. Amino acid sequence: CASSLLAGADTQYF.

The V and J genes are TRBV13 and TRBJ1-6, with D tentatively TRBD1 (6 bases). V was shortened by 0 bases and J by 10 bases, with 10 bases between the two germline ends. This CDR3 is 14 amino acids long. Germline V gene data show CDR1 as PRHDT and CDR2 as FYEKMQ (reference sequence). CDR3 protein: CASSLGPGVSPLHF. CDR3 nucleotides: TGTGCCAGCAGCTTAGGGCCAGGGGTCTCACCCCTCCACTTT.

The CDR3 region has the DNA TGCGCCAGCAGCCAAGATCTGGTGGGAGCTGGCCCCGGGGAGCTGTTTTTT. Protein product: CASSQDLVGAGPGELFF. This sequence joins TRBV4-1 and TRBJ2-2; TRBD2 is a possible D gene (5 bases). This CDR3 has 17 residues. Germline V gene data show CDR1 as MGHRA and CDR2 as YSYEKL. The V end was cut by 0 bases, the J end by 6 bases, with 17 bases between.

V gene TRBV9 combines with J gene TRBJ2-7; a possible D gene is TRBD2 (6 bases). Trimming pared 4 bases from V and 7 bases from J, leaving 15 bases between. The CDR3 is 13 amino acids. Germline lookup yields CDR1 SGDLS and CDR2 YYNGEE. The CDR3 DNA is TGTGCCAGCAGCCGTAGCGGAGGTGCAGAGCAGTACTTC. Protein: CASSRSGGAEQYF.

V is TRBV28 and J is TRBJ2-2; 9 positions match TRBD2. Germline V gene lookup returns CDR1 MDHEN and CDR2 SYDVKM. The junction had 3 bases not matched to a gene; V was cut back by 1 base and J by 3 bases. The CDR3 has 16 amino acids. For the CDR3, the DNA is TGTGCCAGCAGTTTATACGGCGGGAGGGACACCGGGGAGCTGTTTTTT. Amino acids: CASSLYGGRDTGELFF.

The chain is built from TRBV6-5 and TRBJ1-1; 9 bases agree with TRBD1. Germline V gives CDR1 MNHEY, CDR2 SVGAGI. There are 14 residues in the CDR3. V lost 1 base, J lost 5 bases, and 2 bases stayed unmatched. The DNA of the CDR3 is TGTGCCAGCAGTTACTTGGACAGGGGAACTGAAGCTTTCTTT. Its protein is CASSYLDRGTEAFF.

This chain links TRBV2 with TRBJ1-6, with 7 bases that match TRBD1. This CDR3 spans 14 amino acids. Trimming took 3 bases from V and 7 from J; bases not matched to a gene: 3. The germline CDR1 and CDR2 sequences are SNHLY and FYNNEI. This chain's CDR3 is CASSEGQRNSPLHF. CDR3 DNA: TGTGCCAGCAGTGAGGGACAGAGGAATTCACCCCTCCACTTT.

The chain links TRBV19 to TRBJ2-3; TRBD1 matches at 7 bases. The germline CDR1 and CDR2 sequences are LNHDA and SQIVND (reference sequence). CDR3 length equals 13 residues. Losses at the gene ends were 5 bases for V and 5 bases for J; bases not matched to a gene: 4. CDR3 loop: CASSVTGEDTQYF. CDR3 nucleotides: TGTGCCAGTAGTGTCACAGGGGAAGATACGCAGTATTTT.